Listed below are T cell receptor beta chains from one sample, sequenced in a study of cytomegalovirus exposure and HLA in healthy donors. Clones were sequenced by immunoSEQ multiplex PCR, and TCRdb holds only the in-frame ones, with some missing. This sample has 60,000 to 70,000 clones, with 68% found just once. The source material was PBMCs. The source of these receptors is a woman in her thirties in good health and CMV-seronegative. Each CDR3 is given with its conserved first and last residue. The D gene is left open where the match is weak. Clone size is given for some rows only: seen once, a few or many times, or a class if the clone is expanded.

NA TRBJ2-2 NA TRBV14 TGTGCCAGCAGCCAACTAGAAAACACCGGGGAGCTGTTTTTT CASSQLENTGELFF
TRBD1 TRBJ2-7 NA TRBV2 TGTGCCAGCAGAACAGGGGAAAGCGGCTACGAGCAGTACTTC CASRTGESGYEQYF
NA TRBJ1-6 NA TRBV6-1 TGTGCCAGCAGTGAAGGGTCTGCTAGCCCACCCCTCCACTTT CASSEGSASPPLHF
TRBD2 TRBJ2-5 NA TRBV2 TGTGCCAGCAGTGGGCGCTTAGGGATAGCGGGGGGGCATGAGACCCAGTACTTC CASSGRLGIAGGHETQYF
NA TRBJ2-1 once TRBV6-5 TGTGCCAGCAGTTACTCGTCAGGGAATGAGCAGTTCTTC CASSYSSGNEQFF
TRBD1 TRBJ2-5 few TRBV28 TGTGCCAGCGGAAGACAGGGGGCAAAGACCCAGTACTTC CASGRQGAKTQYF
TRBD1 TRBJ1-1 NA TRBV2 TGTGCCAGCAGTCAGGACAGGTTCGCTGAAGCTTTCTTT CASSQDRFAEAFF
TRBD1 TRBJ1-3 NA TRBV5-1 TGCGCCAGCAGCTTGGACAGGGGAGTGCTCTCTGGAAACACCATATATTTT CASSLDRGVLSGNTIYF
NA TRBJ2-1 once TRBV4-3 TGCGCCAGCAGCCAAGATTTAGTCGCAATTGAATACAATGAGCAGTTCTTC CASSQDLVAIEYNEQFF
TRBD1 TRBJ1-5 NA TRBV28 TGTGCCAGCAGTCAAGGGGGCGTTAGACAGCCCCAGCATTTT CASSQGGVRQPQHF
TRBD1 TRBJ2-7 NA TRBV2 TGTGCCAGCAGTTGGGGACAGGACTACGAGCAGTACTTC CASSWGQDYEQYF
NA TRBJ2-2 NA TRBV7-6 TGTGCCAGCAGCTTAGCGTCAGGCGTCTACACCGGGGAGCTGTTTTTT CASSLASGVYTGELFF
TRBD1 TRBJ1-5 NA TRBV2 TGTGCCAGCAGTGAAGAGGGACAGGGCAATCAGCCCCAGCATTTT CASSEEGQGNQPQHF
TRBD1 TRBJ1-1 NA TRBV5-1 TGCGCCAGCAGCGGAGGGACAGGGGAAGGAATGAACACTGAAGCTTTCTTT CASSGGTGEGMNTEAFF
NA TRBJ2-7 NA TRBV7-8 TGTGCCAGCAGCTTAGGGGGGGTTTACGAGCAGTACTTC CASSLGGVYEQYF
TRBD1 TRBJ1-6 few TRBV5-6 TGTGCCAGCAGCTTCCTGGACAGGGGTAATTCACCCCTCCACTTT CASSFLDRGNSPLHF
NA TRBJ1-6 few TRBV6-5 TGTGCCAGCAGTTATAGTTATGCGTCTCGATCACCCCTCCACTTT CASSYSYASRSPLHF